The 3 T cell receptor beta chains presented below share a single source sample, sequenced in a study of T-cell reconstitution after alpha-beta-depleted transplantation in children. Library preparation (for TCRbeta) was performed with unique molecular identifiers. One entry per CDR3 protein results from TCRdb running MiXCR on the PCR reads. The sample yields 450,000 to 500,000 distinct CDR3 sequences, around 12% seen once. Specimen: PBMCs from the stem cell graft donor, collected from the stem cell graft. The receptors come from a human donor who donated a stem cell graft to a child with combined immunodeficiency.

The chain recombines TRBV7-3 with TRBJ2-2; D ambiguous. Trimming cost V 5 bases and J 6 bases, with 10 bases left between them. Germline V gene lookup returns CDR1 SGHTA and CDR2 FQGTGA. This CDR3 region has 13 residues. The CDR3 is CASSRLIAGELFF. As DNA, the CDR3 is TGTGCCAGCAGCCGCTTAATTGCCGGGGAGCTGTTTTTT.

This clonotype has just a few counts. The chain couples TRBV7-2 to TRBJ2-5, with D possibly TRBD1 on 6 matching bases. The CDR3 spans 15 residues. Trimming took 1 base from V and 5 from J, leaving 14 bases between them. CDR1 is SGHTA, CDR2 FQGNSA, per germline. In DNA, the CDR3 is TGTGCCAGCAGCTTAGGGTTCCAGGGGTCGGAGACCCAGTACTTC. Protein: CASSLGFQGSETQYF. The variable domain in full, with the rest retrieved from reference TRBV7-2 and TRBJ2-5, is GAGVSQSPSNKVTEKGKDVELRCDPISGHTALYWYRQSLGQGLEFLIYFQGNSAPDKSGLPSDRFSAERTGGSVSTLTIQRTQQEDSAVYLCASSLGFQGSETQYFGPGTRLLVL.

This clonotype was counted only a few times. This chain joins TRBV29-1 and TRBJ2-5; 10 bases are a match to TRBD2. V lost 7 bases to trimming and J lost 5 bases; unmatched junction nucleotides: 13. The CDR3 contains 15 residues. CDR1 is SQVTM, CDR2 ANQGSEA, per germline. The CDR3 is CSALAGGHPQETQYF. The CDR3 nucleotides are TGCAGCGCTTTAGCGGGGGGACACCCCCAGGAGACCCAGTACTTC.